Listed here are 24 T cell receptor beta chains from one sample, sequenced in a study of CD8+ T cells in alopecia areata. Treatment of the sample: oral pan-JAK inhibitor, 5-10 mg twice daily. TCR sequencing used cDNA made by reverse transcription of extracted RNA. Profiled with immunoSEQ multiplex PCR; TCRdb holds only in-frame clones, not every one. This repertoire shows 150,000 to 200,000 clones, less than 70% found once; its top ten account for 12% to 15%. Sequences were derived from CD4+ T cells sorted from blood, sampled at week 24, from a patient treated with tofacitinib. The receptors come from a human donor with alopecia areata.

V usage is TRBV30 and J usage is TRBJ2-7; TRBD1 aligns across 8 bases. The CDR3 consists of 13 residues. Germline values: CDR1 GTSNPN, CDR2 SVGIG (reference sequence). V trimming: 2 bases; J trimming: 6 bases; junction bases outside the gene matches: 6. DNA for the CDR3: TGTGCCTGGAGTCTTCAGGGGGCCCGCGAGCAGTACTTC. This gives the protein CAWSLQGAREQYF.

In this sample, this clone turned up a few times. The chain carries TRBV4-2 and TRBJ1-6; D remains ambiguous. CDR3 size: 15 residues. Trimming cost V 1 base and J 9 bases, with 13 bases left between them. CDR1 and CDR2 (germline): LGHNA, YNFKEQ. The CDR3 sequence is CASSQGASLGSPLHF. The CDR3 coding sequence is TGTGCCAGCAGCCAAGGGGCAAGCCTAGGTTCACCCCTCCACTTT.

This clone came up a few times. DNA for the CDR3: TGTGCCAGTAGTATGGACAGGGGGTTGAATAATTCACCCCTCCACTTT. Amino acid sequence: CASSMDRGLNNSPLHF. The chain has TRBV19 and TRBJ1-6, with 10 nucleotides matching TRBD1. The V and J ends lost 3 bases and 5 bases, in that order; junction bases with no gene match: 4. The CDR3 has 16 residues. In germline, CDR1 is LNHDA, CDR2 SQIVND (reference sequence).

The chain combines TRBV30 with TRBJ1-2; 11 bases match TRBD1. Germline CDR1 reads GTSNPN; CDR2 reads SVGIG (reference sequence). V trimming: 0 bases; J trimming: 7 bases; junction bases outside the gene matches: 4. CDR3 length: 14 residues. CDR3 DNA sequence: TGTGCCTGGAGTGTGGGACAGGGGGATATTGGCTACACCTTC. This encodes CAWSVGQGDIGYTF.

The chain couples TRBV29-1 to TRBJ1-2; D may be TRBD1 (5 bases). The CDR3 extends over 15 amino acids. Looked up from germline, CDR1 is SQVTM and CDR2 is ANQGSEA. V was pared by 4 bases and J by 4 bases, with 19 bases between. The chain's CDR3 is CSVVRNARAGYGYTF. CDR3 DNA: TGCAGCGTTGTAAGAAATGCCAGGGCCGGCTATGGCTACACCTTC. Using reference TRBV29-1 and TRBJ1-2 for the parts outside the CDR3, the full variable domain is SAVISQKPSRDICQRGTSLTIQCQVDSQVTMMFWYRQQPGQSLTLIATANQGSEATYESGFVIDKFPISRPNLTFSTLTVSNMSPEDSSIYLCSVVRNARAGYGYTFGSGTRLTVV.

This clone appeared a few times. The CDR3 loop reads CSVGGTGVFEQYF. CDR3 nucleotide sequence: TGCAGCGTTGGCGGGACAGGGGTTTTCGAGCAGTACTTC. This chain uses TRBV29-1 with TRBJ2-7; 10 bases fit TRBD1. The CDR3 loop spans 13 amino acids. Germline CDR1 reads SQVTM; CDR2 reads ANQGSEA. The ends lost 4 bases at V and 6 bases at J; junction bases unmatched: 6.

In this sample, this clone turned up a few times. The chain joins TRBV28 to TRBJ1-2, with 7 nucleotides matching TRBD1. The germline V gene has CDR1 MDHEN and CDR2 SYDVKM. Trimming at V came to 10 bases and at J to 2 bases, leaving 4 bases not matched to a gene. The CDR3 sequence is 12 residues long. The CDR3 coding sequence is TGTGCCATCCAGGACAGGAACTATGGCTACACCTTC. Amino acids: CAIQDRNYGYTF.

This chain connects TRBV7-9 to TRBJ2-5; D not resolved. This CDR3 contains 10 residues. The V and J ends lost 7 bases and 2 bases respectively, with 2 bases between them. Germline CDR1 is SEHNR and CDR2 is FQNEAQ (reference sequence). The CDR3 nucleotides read TGTGCCAGCACACAAGAGACCCAGTACTTC. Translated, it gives CASTQETQYF.

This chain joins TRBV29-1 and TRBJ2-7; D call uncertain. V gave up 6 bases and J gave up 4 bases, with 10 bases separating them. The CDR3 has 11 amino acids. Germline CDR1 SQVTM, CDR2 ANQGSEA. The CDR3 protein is CSVHTAYEQYF. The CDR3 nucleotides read TGCAGCGTACACACGGCTTACGAGCAGTACTTC.

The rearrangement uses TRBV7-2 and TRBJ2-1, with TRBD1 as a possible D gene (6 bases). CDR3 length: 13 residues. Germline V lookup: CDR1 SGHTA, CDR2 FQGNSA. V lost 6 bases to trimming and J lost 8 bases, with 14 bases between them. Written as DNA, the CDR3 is TGTGCCAGCAGTACTCCAGGGGTATATGAGCAGTTCTTC. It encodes CASSTPGVYEQFF.

The CDR3 nucleotides are TGCGCCAGCAGTCAATCGATAGGGAAGCCCCAGCATTTT. It encodes CASSQSIGKPQHF. This chain links TRBV23-1 with TRBJ1-5; no definite D call. TRBV23-1 is designated an ORF whose function remains uncertain. The CDR3 is 13 residues long. V lost 0 bases and J lost 8, with 8 bases in between.

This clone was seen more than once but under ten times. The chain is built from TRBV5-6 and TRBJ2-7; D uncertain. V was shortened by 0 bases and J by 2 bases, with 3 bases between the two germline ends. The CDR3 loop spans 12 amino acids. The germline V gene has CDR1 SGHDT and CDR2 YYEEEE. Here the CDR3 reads CASSLVPYEQYF. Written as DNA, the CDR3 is TGTGCCAGCAGCTTGGTCCCCTACGAGCAGTACTTC.

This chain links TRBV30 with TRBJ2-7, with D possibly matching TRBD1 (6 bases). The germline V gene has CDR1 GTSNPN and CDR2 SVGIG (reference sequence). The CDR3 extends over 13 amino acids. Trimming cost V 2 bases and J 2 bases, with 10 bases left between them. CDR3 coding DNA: TGTGCCTGGAGTATCTGGACAGCCTACGAGCAGTACTTC. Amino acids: CAWSIWTAYEQYF.

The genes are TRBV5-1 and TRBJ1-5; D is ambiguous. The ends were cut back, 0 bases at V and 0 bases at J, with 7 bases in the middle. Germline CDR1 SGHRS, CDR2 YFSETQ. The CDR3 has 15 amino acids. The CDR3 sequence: CASSLEPNSNQPQHF. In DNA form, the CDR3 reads TGCGCCAGCAGCTTGGAACCGAATAGCAATCAGCCCCAGCATTTT.

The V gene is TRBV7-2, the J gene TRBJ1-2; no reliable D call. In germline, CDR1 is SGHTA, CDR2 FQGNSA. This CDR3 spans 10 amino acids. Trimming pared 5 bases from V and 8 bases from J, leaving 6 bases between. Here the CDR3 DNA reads TGTGCCAGCAGCCCCCGCGGCTACACCTTC. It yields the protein CASSPRGYTF.

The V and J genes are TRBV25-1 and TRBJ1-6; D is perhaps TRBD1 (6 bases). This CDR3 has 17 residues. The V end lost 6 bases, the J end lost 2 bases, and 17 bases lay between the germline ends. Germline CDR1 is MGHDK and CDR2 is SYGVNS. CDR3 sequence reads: CASSRAPQGTYNSPLHF. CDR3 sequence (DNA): TGTGCCAGCAGCCGCGCACCACAGGGCACCTATAATTCACCCCTCCACTTT.

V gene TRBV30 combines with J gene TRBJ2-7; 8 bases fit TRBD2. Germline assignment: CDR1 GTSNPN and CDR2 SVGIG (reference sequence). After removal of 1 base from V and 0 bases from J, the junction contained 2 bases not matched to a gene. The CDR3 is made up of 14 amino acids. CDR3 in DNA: TGTGCCTGGAGTGCCGGGACTAGCTCCTACGAGCAGTACTTC. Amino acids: CAWSAGTSSYEQYF.

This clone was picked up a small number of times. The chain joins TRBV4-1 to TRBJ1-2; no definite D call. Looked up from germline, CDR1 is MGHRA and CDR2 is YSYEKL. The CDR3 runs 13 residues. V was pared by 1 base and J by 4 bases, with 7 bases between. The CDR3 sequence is CASSQAVSYGYTF. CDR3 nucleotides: TGCGCCAGCAGCCAAGCGGTCTCCTATGGCTACACCTTC.

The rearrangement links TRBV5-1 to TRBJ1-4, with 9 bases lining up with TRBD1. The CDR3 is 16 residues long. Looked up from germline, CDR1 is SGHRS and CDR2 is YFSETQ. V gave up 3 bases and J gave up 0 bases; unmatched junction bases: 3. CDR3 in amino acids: CASSWGQGATNEKLFF. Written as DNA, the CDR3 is TGCGCCAGCAGCTGGGGACAGGGTGCAACTAATGAAAAACTGTTTTTT.

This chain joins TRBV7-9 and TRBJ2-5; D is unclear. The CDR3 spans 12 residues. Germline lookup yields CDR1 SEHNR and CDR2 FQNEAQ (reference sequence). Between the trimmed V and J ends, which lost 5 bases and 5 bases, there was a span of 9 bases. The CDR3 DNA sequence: TGTGCCAGCAGCCCAACAAAGGAGACCCAGTACTTC. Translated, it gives CASSPTKETQYF.

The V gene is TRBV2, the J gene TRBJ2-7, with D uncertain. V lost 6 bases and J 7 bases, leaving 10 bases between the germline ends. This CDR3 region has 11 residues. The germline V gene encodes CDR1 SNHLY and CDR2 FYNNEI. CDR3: CASSPELEQYF. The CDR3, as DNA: TGTGCCAGCAGCCCAGAGTTGGAGCAGTACTTC.

For the CDR3, the DNA is TGTGCCAGCAGCTTGTTGTACCGGGGGCCTGGCTATGGCTACACCTTC. This codes for CASSLLYRGPGYGYTF. V and J are TRBV5-6 and TRBJ1-2; D might be TRBD1 (6 bases). With 1 base removed from V and 4 bases from J, the gap between germline ends came to 17 bases. The V gene's germline CDR1 is SGHDT and CDR2 YYEEEE. The CDR3 extends over 16 amino acids.

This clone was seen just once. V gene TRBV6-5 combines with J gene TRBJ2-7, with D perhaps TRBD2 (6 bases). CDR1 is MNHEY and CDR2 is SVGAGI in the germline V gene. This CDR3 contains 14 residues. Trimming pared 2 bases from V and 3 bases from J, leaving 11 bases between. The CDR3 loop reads CASSYGGTLYEQYF. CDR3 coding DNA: TGTGCCAGCAGTTACGGAGGGACCCTCTACGAGCAGTACTTC.

The DNA of the CDR3 is TGTGCCAGCAGTGCGGGAATGAACACTGAAGCTTTCTTT. It yields the protein CASSAGMNTEAFF. V is TRBV25-1 and J is TRBJ1-1; D call uncertain. Trimming left V 4 bases short and J 0 bases short, with 6 bases between. The germline V gene has CDR1 MGHDK and CDR2 SYGVNS. The CDR3 has 13 residues. Together with reference TRBV25-1 and TRBJ1-1, the CDR3 gives the full variable domain: EADIYQTPRYLVIGTGKKITLECSQTMGHDKMYWYQQDPGMELHLIHYSYGVNSTEKGDLSSESTVSRIRTEHFPLTLESARPSHTSQYLCASSAGMNTEAFFGQGTRLTVV.